A selection of T cell receptor beta chains follows, all from one sample in a study of CD8+ T cells in alopecia areata. Profiled with immunoSEQ multiplex PCR; TCRdb holds only in-frame clones, not every one. The sample carries some 210,000 clones, 57% recorded once. Sequenced material: CD4+ T cells sorted from blood, taken at week 0. These receptor sequences come from a human donor with alopecia areata. The conserved cysteine and the conserved F or W are not part of the CDR3 here. A D gene is named only where the DNA matches it firmly. Not every row has a clone size; where given, it reads once, few, many or a size class.

>TRBV30|TRBJ1-2|.|.
AWSALLGYT
>TRBV7-9|TRBJ2-4|.|.
ASSPGTRAY
>TRBV29-1|TRBJ2-5|.|TRBD2
SAARTSGRAGTQY
>TRBV7-6|TRBJ2-1|few|.
ASSLLQGTSRGHEQF
>TRBV6-5|TRBJ2-1|.|TRBD2
ASSYGGTSGKNEQF
>TRBV11-2|TRBJ1-4|.|TRBD1
ASSPQGANEKLF
>TRBV6-4|TRBJ1-2|.|.
ASRSEGGYGYT
>TRBV28|TRBJ2-7|.|.
ASSSLVGYEQY
>TRBV27|TRBJ2-4|.|TRBD2
ASSSLGGGNIAKNIQY
>TRBV19|TRBJ1-2|.|.
ASSIARSYGYT
>TRBV30|TRBJ2-7|.|TRBD2
AWSVQASGRAVGQY
>TRBV4-2|TRBJ1-1|.|.
ASSQVSGAPPEAF
>TRBV9|TRBJ2-3|.|.
ASNLDGLRTDTQY
>TRBV9|TRBJ2-7|.|.
ASSHGGLSYEQY
>TRBV11-2|TRBJ2-3|few|.
ASSSDRSGTQY
>TRBV2|TRBJ2-4|.|.
ASSGQGSNIQY
>TRBV29-1|TRBJ1-1|few|TRBD1
SVVTTGGNTEAF
>TRBV29-1|TRBJ2-1|.|.
SVVSVDEQF
>TRBV29-1|TRBJ2-7|few|.
SVGDTPYEQY
>TRBV23-1|TRBJ1-4|.|TRBD1
ASSQGGGPNEKLF
>TRBV30|TRBJ2-7|.|TRBD2
AWRIAGAYEQY
>TRBV9|TRBJ1-1|.|.
ASGGLTPEAF
>TRBV6-5|TRBJ2-1|.|.
ASSSQVKRYEQF
>TRBV29-1|TRBJ2-5|.|.
SVRSGAETQY
>TRBV9|TRBJ1-2|.|.
ASSVESRSYT
>TRBV11-1|TRBJ2-1|few|.
ASTGPQSYNEQF
>TRBV2|TRBJ2-1|once|.
ASRGHIHSYNEQF
>TRBV30|TRBJ2-6|few|.
AWSVRGSGANVLT
>TRBV7-9|TRBJ2-7|few|.
ASSLALVDDEQY
>TRBV30|TRBJ2-2|.|TRBD1
AWAGTVNTGELF
>TRBV27|TRBJ2-7|.|.
ASSPDPGHPPYEQY
>TRBV5-1|TRBJ2-7|.|TRBD2
ASSHTSASSYEQY
>TRBV7-3|TRBJ2-7|.|.
ASSSGGRGYEQY
>TRBV7-8|TRBJ1-5|once|.
ASSSDRSVLSNQPQH
>TRBV29-1|.|few|TRBD2
SALKLAGVSYEQY
>TRBV7-9|TRBJ1-2|.|.
ASSLGPLGASRGYT
>TRBV27|TRBJ2-7|.|TRBD1
ASSQDRGRWQY
>TRBV19|TRBJ2-4|few|.
ASSVHREESIQY
>TRBV7-8|TRBJ1-6|.|.
ASSFRDIRRSLH
>TRBV18|TRBJ2-7|.|.
ASSRRDRYEQY
>TRBV6-1|TRBJ2-1|.|TRBD2
ASGRERGTYNEQF
>TRBV14|TRBJ1-1|few|.
ASSQVYAGGRSEAF
>TRBV2|TRBJ2-1|few|TRBD1
ASLSRTGRNEQF
>TRBV27|TRBJ2-1|.|TRBD2
ASSANLAGTTYNEQF
>TRBV29-1|TRBJ1-1|.|.
SAGVVNTEAF
>TRBV7-9|TRBJ1-2|.|.
ASSLGAKVMGYT